Listed below are T cell receptor beta chains from one sample, sequenced in a study of beta chain features in type 1 diabetes. Assay: immunoSEQ multiplex PCR; the TCRdb copy retains only in-frame clones and omits some. The repertoire holds under 250,000 clones, with 13% to 15% as singletons. Specimen: naive CD4+ T cells from blood. The receptors derive from a woman aged 40 to 55 in good health. CDR3s leave out the opening cysteine and the closing phenylalanine or tryptophan.

>TRBV13|TRBJ2-5
ASSLLAGRGETQY
>TRBV5-6|TRBJ2-5
ASTRRGGGYQETQY
>TRBV2|TRBJ2-3
ASTQGQDTQY
>TRBV5-1|TRBJ2-7
ASSLDGFSEQY
>TRBV7-9|TRBJ2-5
ASSLLGQETQY
>TRBV2|TRBJ2-3
ASSRTTTSLDTQY
>TRBV23-1|TRBJ1-4
ASSHTVVATNEKLF
>TRBV11-1|TRBJ2-7
ASSLVQGGSYEQY
>TRBV11-2|TRBJ1-1
ASSSRTVITEAF
>TRBV19|TRBJ1-2
ASSADLNYGYT
>TRBV11-2|TRBJ2-5
ASSLRTNTETQY
>TRBV6-4|TRBJ2-3
ASSATVAGEGTQY
>TRBV10-3|TRBJ2-1
AISETGVGEQF
>TRBV9|TRBJ1-2
ASSVGQTNYGYT
>TRBV21-1|TRBJ1-2
ASSKVAQGPSGYT
>TRBV13|TRBJ2-3
ASRVLAGTDTQY
>TRBV7-9|TRBJ1-6
ASSSGGNNSPLH
>TRBV6-5|TRBJ2-7
ASKQGQLSSYEQY
>TRBV19|TRBJ1-5
ASSTTGNQPQH
>TRBV18|TRBJ2-7
ASSRRVTGGIGEQY
>TRBV7-2|TRBJ1-1
ASSLDLRDTEAF
>TRBV7-9|TRBJ2-1
ASSSASGGSYNEQF
>TRBV5-1|TRBJ2-7
ASSPGHSLVEQY
>TRBV12-5|TRBJ1-3
ASGLVRRGLGFSGNTIY
>TRBV6-1|TRBJ1-6
ASRLKTRPLH
>TRBV21-1|TRBJ2-5
ASSLTRNQETQY
>TRBV19|TRBJ2-1
ASSMRLAGEKGEQF
>TRBV29-1|TRBJ2-7
SVGGTGLAEQY
>TRBV2|TRBJ2-7
ASRAGGHYEQY
>TRBV6-5|TRBJ1-5
ASSKQGAQSQPQH
>TRBV9|TRBJ2-1
ASSVDPPGGKCDEQF
>TRBV11-2|TRBJ2-3
ASSRFLAGASTDTQY
>TRBV14|TRBJ1-2
ASSWDRVFNGYT
>TRBV15|TRBJ1-6
ATSRPEGQGNSPLH
>TRBV7-8|TRBJ2-7
ASGESSGQY
>TRBV15|TRBJ2-1
ATSRETSGGPGSSYNEQF
>TRBV4-3|TRBJ2-4
ASSQVPAWGQVAKNIQY
>TRBV11-2|TRBJ2-5
ASSFRLAGGIQETQY
>TRBV5-1|TRBJ2-1
ASSHRGESNEQF
>TRBV19|TRBJ2-3
ASSALLLLAGATDTQY
>TRBV15|TRBJ1-3
ATSSRGPGNTIY
>TRBV11-2|TRBJ1-2
ASSPTTGTSYGYT
>TRBV19|TRBJ2-3
ASRGETSGGGTQY
>TRBV7-9|TRBJ1-6
ASSLGDRANSPLH
>TRBV5-7|TRBJ2-7
ASTRTGGYEQY
>TRBV7-2|TRBJ2-5
ASSITGKGETQY
>TRBV6-5|TRBJ1-4
ASRGQPATNEKLF
>TRBV7-2|TRBJ1-2
ASSLGGWGQDFGYT
>TRBV19|TRBJ1-2
ASSIKVQAFYGYT
>TRBV2|TRBJ2-3
ASSAGRTDTQY
>TRBV7-9|TRBJ2-2
ASSLAVANTGELF
>TRBV29-1|TRBJ1-1
SVDKQGGTEAF
>TRBV6-1|TRBJ1-1
ASSEAINNEAF